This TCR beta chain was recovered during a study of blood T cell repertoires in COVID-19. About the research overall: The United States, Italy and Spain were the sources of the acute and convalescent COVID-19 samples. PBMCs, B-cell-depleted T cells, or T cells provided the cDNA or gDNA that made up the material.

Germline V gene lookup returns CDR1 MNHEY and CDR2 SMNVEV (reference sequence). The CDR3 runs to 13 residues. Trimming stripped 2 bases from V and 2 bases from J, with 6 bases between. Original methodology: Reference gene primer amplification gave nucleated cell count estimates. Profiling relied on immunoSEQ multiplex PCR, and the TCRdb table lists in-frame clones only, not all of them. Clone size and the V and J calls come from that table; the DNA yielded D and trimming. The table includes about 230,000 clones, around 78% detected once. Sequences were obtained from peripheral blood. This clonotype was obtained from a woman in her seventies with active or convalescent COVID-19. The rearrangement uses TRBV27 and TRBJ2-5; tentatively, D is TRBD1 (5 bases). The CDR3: CASSLRQQETQYF. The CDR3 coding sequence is TGTGCCAGCAGTTTAAGACAGCAAGAGACCCAGTACTTC.